This T cell receptor beta chain appears in the sequencing data of a study of shared clonotypes between healthy human individuals. Naive CD8 isolation took CD45RO-negative cells positively selected for CCR7 and excluded terminally differentiated effector memory CD45RA+ cells. Healthy HIV-negative adults without recent acute infections or vaccinations served as donors. An assay was performed, and its level was deep. This table comes from immunoSEQ multiplex PCR, and its TCRdb copy is limited to in-frame clones, with some not included. The profile covers about 2 million clones, with less than 95% appearing a single time and 1% to 1.5% taken by the ten largest. CDR3 length: 16 residues. Looked up from germline, CDR1 is MGHRA and CDR2 is YSYEKL. Unmatched junction bases numbered 8, after V lost 0 bases and J lost 4 bases. This clone showed up just once.

The source is a man younger than 35 in good health. V and J are TRBV4-1 and TRBJ2-5, with 7 bases aligning to TRBD2. Sequencing was done on a sample of naive CD8+ T cells sorted from blood. CDR3 DNA: TGCGCCAGCAGCCAAGATAAGGGCGGGGGAAGAGAGACCCAGTACTTC. This encodes CASSQDKGGGRETQYF.